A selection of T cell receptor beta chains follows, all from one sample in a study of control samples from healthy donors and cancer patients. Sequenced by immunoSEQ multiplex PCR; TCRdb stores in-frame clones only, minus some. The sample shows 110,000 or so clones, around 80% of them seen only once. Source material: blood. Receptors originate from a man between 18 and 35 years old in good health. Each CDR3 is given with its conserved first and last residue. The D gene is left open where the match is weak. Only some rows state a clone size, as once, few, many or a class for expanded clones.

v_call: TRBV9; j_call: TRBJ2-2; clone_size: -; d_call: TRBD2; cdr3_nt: TGTGCCAGCAGCGTAGATGGGACTAGCGGGTTATTAGGGGAGCTGTTTTTT; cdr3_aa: CASSVDGTSGLLGELFF
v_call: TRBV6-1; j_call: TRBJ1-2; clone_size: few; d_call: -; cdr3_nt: TGTGCCAGCAGTGAAGCCCCGGGGGAGCATGGCTACACCTTC; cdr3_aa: CASSEAPGEHGYTF
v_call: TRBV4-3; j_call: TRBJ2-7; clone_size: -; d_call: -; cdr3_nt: TGCGCCAGCAGCCAATATCAGAGTGCCGGCTCCTCCTACGAGCAGTACTTC; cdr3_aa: CASSQYQSAGSSYEQYF
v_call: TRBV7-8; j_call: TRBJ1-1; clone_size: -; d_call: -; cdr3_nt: TGTGCCAGCAGCTCCCGGGGGCCGGGGACTGAAGCTTTCTTT; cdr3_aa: CASSSRGPGTEAFF
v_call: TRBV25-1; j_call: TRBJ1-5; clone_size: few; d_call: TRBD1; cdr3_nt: TGTGCCAGCAGTGGCCAGAAGGGACAGGGACTGAATCAGCCCCAGCATTTT; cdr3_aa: CASSGQKGQGLNQPQHF
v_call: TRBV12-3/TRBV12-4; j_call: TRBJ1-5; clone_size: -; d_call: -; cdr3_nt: TGTGCCAGCAGTCAGGGAAGCAATCAGCCCCAGCATTTT; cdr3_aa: CASSQGSNQPQHF
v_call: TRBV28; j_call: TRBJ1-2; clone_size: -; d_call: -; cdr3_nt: TGTGCCAGCAGTTTAGAGGGCGGCTATGGCTACACCTTC; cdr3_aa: CASSLEGGYGYTF
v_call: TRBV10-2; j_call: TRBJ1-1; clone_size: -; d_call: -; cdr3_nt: TGCGCCAGCGCGGGGGTATGGTACACTGAAGCTTTCTTT; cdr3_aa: CASAGVWYTEAFF
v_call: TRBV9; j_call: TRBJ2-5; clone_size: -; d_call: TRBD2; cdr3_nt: TGTGCCAGCAGCGTAGGGCGGGGGGGACAAGAGACCCAGTACTTC; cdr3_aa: CASSVGRGGQETQYF
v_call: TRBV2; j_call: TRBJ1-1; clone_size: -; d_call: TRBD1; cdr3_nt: TGTGCCAGCAGTCCACACCAGGGGGCGGCCACTGAAGCTTTCTTT; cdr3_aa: CASSPHQGAATEAFF
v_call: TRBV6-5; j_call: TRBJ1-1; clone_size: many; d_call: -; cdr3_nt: TGTGCCAGCAGTTACTCGCCAGATATCACTGAAGCTTTCTTT; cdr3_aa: CASSYSPDITEAFF
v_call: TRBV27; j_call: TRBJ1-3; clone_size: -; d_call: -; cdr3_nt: TGTGCCAGCAGTTTATCCGGACCGCTTTTCTCTGGAAACACCATATATTTT; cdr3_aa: CASSLSGPLFSGNTIYF
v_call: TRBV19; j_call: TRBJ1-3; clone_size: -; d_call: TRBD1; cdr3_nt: TGTGCCAGTAGTTCCATTCCCCGCGACAGGGGTTCTGGAAACACCATATATTTT; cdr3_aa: CASSSIPRDRGSGNTIYF
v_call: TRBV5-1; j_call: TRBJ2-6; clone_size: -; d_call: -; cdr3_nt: TGCGCCAGCAGCGCGGACGGATTCTCTGGGGCCAACGTCCTGACTTTC; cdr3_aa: CASSADGFSGANVLTF
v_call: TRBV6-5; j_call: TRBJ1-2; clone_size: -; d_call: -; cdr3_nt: TGCGCCAGCAGTTACGGCCAGGGGCAAGGCGGCTACACCTTC; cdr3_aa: CASSYGQGQGGYTF
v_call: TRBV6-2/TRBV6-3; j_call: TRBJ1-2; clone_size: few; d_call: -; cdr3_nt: TGTGCCAGCAGCACCCCTCAGGGAGGCGACTATGGCTACACCTTC; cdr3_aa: CASSTPQGGDYGYTF
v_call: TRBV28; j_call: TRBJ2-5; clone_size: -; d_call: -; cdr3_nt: TGTGCCAGCAGTCGACTCACAGGACTAGAGACCCAGTACTTC; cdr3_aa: CASSRLTGLETQYF
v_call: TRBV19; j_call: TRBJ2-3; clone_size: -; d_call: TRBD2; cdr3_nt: TGTGCCAGTAGTGGAGCTAGCGGGGGCCACCCTAGCACAGATACGCAGTATTTT; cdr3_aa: CASSGASGGHPSTDTQYF
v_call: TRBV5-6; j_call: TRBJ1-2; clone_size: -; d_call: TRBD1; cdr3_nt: TGTGCCAGCAGCTTGCGGGACAGACTACCGCCCTCCTATGGCTACACCTTC; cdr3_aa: CASSLRDRLPPSYGYTF
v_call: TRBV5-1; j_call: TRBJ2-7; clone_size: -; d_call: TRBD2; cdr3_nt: TGCGCCAGCAGCTTCAGCGGGGGCTCCTACGAGCAGTACTTC; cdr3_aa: CASSFSGGSYEQYF
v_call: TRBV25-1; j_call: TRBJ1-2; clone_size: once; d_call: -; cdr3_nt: TGTGCCAGCAGTGAATTAGGACAGAGTTCTAACTATGGCTACACCTTC; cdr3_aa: CASSELGQSSNYGYTF
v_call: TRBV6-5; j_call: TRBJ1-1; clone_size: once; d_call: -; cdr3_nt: TGTGCCAGCAGTTACCAGGGGGAAGCTTTCTTT; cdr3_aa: CASSYQGEAFF
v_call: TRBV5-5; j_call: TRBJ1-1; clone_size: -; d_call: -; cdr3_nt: TGTGCCAGCAGCTTGGCTGGCAGCATGAACACTGAAGCTTTCTTT; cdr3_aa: CASSLAGSMNTEAFF
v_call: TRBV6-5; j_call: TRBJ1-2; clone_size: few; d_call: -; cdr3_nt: TGTGCCAGCAGTTACCGGCTAGACAGTAGCTATGGCTACACCTTC; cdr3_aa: CASSYRLDSSYGYTF
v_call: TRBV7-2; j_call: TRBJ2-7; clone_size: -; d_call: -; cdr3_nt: TGTGCCAGCAGCTTGTTCTTGGACTTACCCTACGAGCAGTACTTC; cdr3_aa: CASSLFLDLPYEQYF
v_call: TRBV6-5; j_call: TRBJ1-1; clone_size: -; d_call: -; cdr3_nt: TGTGCCAGCAGGACCAGAGGCACTGAAGCTTTCTTT; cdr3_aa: CASRTRGTEAFF
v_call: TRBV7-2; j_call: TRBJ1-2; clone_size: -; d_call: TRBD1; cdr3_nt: TGTGCCAGCAGCCCCGACCGGGACAGGGCGCTATATGGCTACACCTTC; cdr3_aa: CASSPDRDRALYGYTF
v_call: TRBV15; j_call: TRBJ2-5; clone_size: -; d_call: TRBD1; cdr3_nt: TGTGCCACCAGCAGGCTCAAACCGGGACAGGGGCAAGAGACCCAGTACTTC; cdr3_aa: CATSRLKPGQGQETQYF
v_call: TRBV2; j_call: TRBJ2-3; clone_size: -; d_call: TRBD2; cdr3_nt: TGTGCCAGCAGGGCTCGGGGGGGACCCACAGATACGCAGTATTTT; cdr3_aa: CASRARGGPTDTQYF
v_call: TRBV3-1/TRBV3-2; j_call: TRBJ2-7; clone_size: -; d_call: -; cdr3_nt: TGTGCCAGCAGCCAAGGTCCACAGAAAGGGGGAGAGCAGTACTTC; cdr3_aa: CASSQGPQKGGEQYF
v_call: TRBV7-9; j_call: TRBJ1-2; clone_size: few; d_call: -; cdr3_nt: TGTGCCAGCAGCTTAGGGTTAGATGGCTACACCTTC; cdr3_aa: CASSLGLDGYTF
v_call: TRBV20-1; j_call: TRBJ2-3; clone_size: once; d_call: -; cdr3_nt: TGCAGTGCTAGTCTCCCCGGGGGCACAGATACGCAGTATTTT; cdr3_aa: CSASLPGGTDTQYF
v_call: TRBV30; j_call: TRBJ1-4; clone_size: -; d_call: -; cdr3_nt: TGTGCCTGGAGTAGGGGACCGAGTAATGAAAAACTGTTTTTT; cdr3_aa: CAWSRGPSNEKLFF
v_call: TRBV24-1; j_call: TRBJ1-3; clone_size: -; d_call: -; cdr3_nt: TGTGCCACCAGTGATCAGGGAGAGGACACCATATATTTT; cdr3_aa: CATSDQGEDTIYF
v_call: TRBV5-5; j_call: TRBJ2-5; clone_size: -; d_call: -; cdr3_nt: TGTGCCAGCAGCTTGAGGGGACAAGCCAGGGAGACCCAGTACTTC; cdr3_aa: CASSLRGQARETQYF
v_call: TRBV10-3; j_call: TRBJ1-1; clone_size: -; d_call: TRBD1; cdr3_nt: TGTGCCATCATGGACAGGGGAGGTGGCACTGAAGCTTTCTTT; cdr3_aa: CAIMDRGGGTEAFF
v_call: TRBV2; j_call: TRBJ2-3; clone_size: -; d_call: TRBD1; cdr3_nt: TGTGCCAGCAGTCGGGACAGGGGAAGCACAGATACGCAGTATTTT; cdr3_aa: CASSRDRGSTDTQYF
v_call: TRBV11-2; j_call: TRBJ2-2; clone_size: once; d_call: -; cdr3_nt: TGTGCCAGCAGCTTAAGGGGGGTCACCGGGGAGCTGTTTTTT; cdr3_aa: CASSLRGVTGELFF
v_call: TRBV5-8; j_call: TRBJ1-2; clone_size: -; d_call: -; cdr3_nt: TGTGCCAGCAGCTCGCAGGGTGTTAACTATGGCTACACCTTC; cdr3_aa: CASSSQGVNYGYTF
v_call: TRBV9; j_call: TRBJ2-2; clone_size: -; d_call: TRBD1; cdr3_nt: TGTGCCAGCAGCGTAGAAGGTGTACAGGGGGTCCGGGAGCTGTTTTTT; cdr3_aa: CASSVEGVQGVRELFF
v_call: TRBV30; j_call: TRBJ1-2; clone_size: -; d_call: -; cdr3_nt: TGTGCCTGGAGTGGGGGCCTTCCTAACTATGGCTACACCTTC; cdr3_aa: CAWSGGLPNYGYTF
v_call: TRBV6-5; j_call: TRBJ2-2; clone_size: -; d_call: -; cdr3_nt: TGTGCCAGCAGTTTAAGGGTCACCGGGGAGCTGTTTTTT; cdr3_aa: CASSLRVTGELFF
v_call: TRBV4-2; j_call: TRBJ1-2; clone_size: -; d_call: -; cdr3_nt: TGTGCCAGCAGCCAAGATTACGCAGGGGGCTACACCTTC; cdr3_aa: CASSQDYAGGYTF
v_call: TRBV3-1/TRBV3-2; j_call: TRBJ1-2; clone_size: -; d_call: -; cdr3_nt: TGTGCCAGCAGCCAGTGGGCAAGGGACTATGGCTACACCTTC; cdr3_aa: CASSQWARDYGYTF